Listed here is a single TCR beta chain. The antigen is undetermined. The data are from a study of PD-1 blockade in mismatch repair-deficient tumors. Regarding the study as a whole: After pembrolizumab, tumor-resident clones rose rapidly, then generally contracted before radiologic responses.

The V and J ends lost 4 bases and 4 bases respectively, with 8 bases between them. This CDR3 spans 13 amino acids. Germline lookup yields CDR1 MNHNY and CDR2 SVGAGI (reference sequence). Using immunoSEQ multiplex PCR, the repertoire was profiled, and TCRdb retains in-frame clones only, with some absent. The data show fewer than 50,000 clones, 70% to 80% seen once. Mismatch repair deficiency was confirmed in all patients, by PCR or immunohistochemistry. TCRs were sequenced from a few patients responding to pembrolizumab. The input for sequencing was peripheral blood, taken 4 weeks after starting pembrolizumab. The chain joins TRBV6-6 to TRBJ1-5; the D is unclear. The clonotype was recovered from an adult with mismatch repair-deficient cancer. The CDR3 region has the DNA TGTGCCAGCAGTTCCTCAAGAAATCAGCCCCAGCATTTT. It yields the protein CASSSSRNQPQHF.